This T cell receptor (beta chain) emerged from a study of early T cells in non-severe SARS-CoV-2 infection. From the 5' RACE reads, TCRdb called clonotypes with MiXCR, one entry per CDR3 protein. The sample holds 40,000 to 50,000 distinct CDR3 sequences; approximately 7.1% are singletons and the top ten take roughly 5%. The CDR3 extends over 20 amino acids. The germline V and J ends were trimmed by 0 bases and 2 bases, with 23 bases remaining between them. The V gene's germline CDR1 is MNHNS and CDR2 SASEGT. The sequencing input was whole blood. The clonotype originates from an adult who was a healthcare worker with PCR-confirmed SARS-CoV-2 infection or an uninfected control (not recorded which). V gene TRBV6-1 combines with J gene TRBJ2-1, with D uncertain. DNA for the CDR3: TGTGCCAGCAGTGAAGCGAGGATGACGCTTCGACTTTATACCTACAATGAGCAGTTCTTC. Encoded protein: CASSEARMTLRLYTYNEQFF.